Following are 22 T cell receptor beta chains from one sample sequenced in a study of OX40 agonist ivuxolimab in advanced cancers. The library came from the immunoSEQ multiplex PCR assay. TCRdb carries this immuneACCESS record with in-frame sequences only. Its versions omit some clonotypes, under half of them owing to an unresolved V gene in the studies checked, with the rest unexplained. This sample is represented by 70,000 or so clones; 75% to 90% of them were singletons. The ten largest clonotypes hold approximately 1.3% of the sample. The source material was CD4+ or CD8+ T cells sorted from blood, sampled in a trial of the OX40 agonist ivuxolimab. The receptors were gathered from an adult with an advanced solid tumor such as melanoma, head and neck, liver or kidney cancer.

Concerning this clone itself: Other DNA sequences in this specimen translate into the identical CDR3. The genes are TRBV5-1 and TRBJ2-3; D is ambiguous. V lost 5 bases and J 0 bases, leaving 13 bases between the germline ends. The germline gives CDR1 SGHRS, CDR2 YFSETQ. The CDR3 sequence is 15 residues long. CDR3 nucleotides: TGCGCCAGCAGTTATAGGACCGGCAGCACAGATACGCAGTATTTT. Translation gives CASSYRTGSTDTQYF.

The rearrangement joins TRBV6-1 to TRBJ2-5; 13 bases agree with TRBD2. This CDR3 comprises 15 residues. Germline V gene lookup returns CDR1 MNHNS and CDR2 SASEGT. J gave up 4 bases and V 4 bases, and 3 bases lay outside the gene matches. The chain's CDR3 is CASSARLAGGETQYF. In DNA form, the CDR3 reads TGTGCCAGCAGTGCACGACTAGCGGGGGGAGAGACCCAGTACTTC.

As DNA, the CDR3 is TGTGCCAGCAGTGAAATCCAGGGGAACACTGAAGCTTTCTTT. This gives the protein CASSEIQGNTEAFF. The genes are TRBV27 and TRBJ1-1; maybe TRBD1 (5 bases). CDR1 MNHEY and CDR2 SMNVEV come from the germline V gene (reference sequence). CDR3 length: 14 amino acids. V was cut by 5 bases and J by 1 base, with 11 bases left in between.

This sequence joins TRBV30 and TRBJ2-7; D remains ambiguous. CDR1 and CDR2 from the germline V gene are GTSNPN and SVGIG (reference sequence). The ends were cut back, 1 base at V and 2 bases at J, with 15 bases in the middle. This CDR3 is 15 amino acids long. CDR3 sequence: CAWSAIRVTAYEQYF. The DNA of the CDR3 is TGTGCCTGGAGTGCGATCCGGGTCACGGCCTACGAGCAGTACTTC.

This chain links TRBV18 with TRBJ1-5, with D possibly matching TRBD1 (6 bases). Between the trimmed V and J ends, which lost 5 bases and 0 bases, there was a span of 14 bases. Germline CDR1 reads KGHSH; CDR2 reads LQKENI. This CDR3 is 16 amino acids long. CDR3 sequence (DNA): TGTGCCAGCTCATCATCCGGGACAAATAGCAATCAGCCCCAGCATTTT. It specifies CASSSSGTNSNQPQHF.

The table lists this clone with a count of one. J is TRBJ1-4 and V is TRBV7-9, with D uncertain. V shed 0 bases and J shed 7 bases, with 12 bases lying between them. Germline CDR1 and CDR2: SEHNR and FQNEAQ (reference sequence). This CDR3 region has 15 residues. The CDR3 DNA is TGTGCCAGCAGCTTAGCGCAGGCTGGTAGTGAAAAACTGTTTTTT. It is translated as CASSLAQAGSEKLFF.

The V call is TRBV28, the J call TRBJ2-7, with D perhaps TRBD2 (7 bases). The CDR3 extends over 15 amino acids. Trimming cost V 7 bases and J 4 bases, with 20 bases left between them. Looked up from germline, CDR1 is MDHEN and CDR2 is SYDVKM. CDR3 region: CASTKGGALSYEQYF. The CDR3 DNA follows: TGTGCCAGCACAAAAGGGGGGGCGCTTAGTTACGAGCAGTACTTC.

V is TRBV7-6 and J is TRBJ1-5; D remains unclear. The CDR3 contains 14 residues. Trimming stripped 1 base from V and 3 bases from J, with 7 bases between. CDR1 is SGHVS and CDR2 is FNYEAQ in the germline V gene. CDR3 sequence (DNA): TGTGCCAGCAGCTTAGACGGAATCAATCAGCCCCAGCATTTT. It specifies CASSLDGINQPQHF.

This chain links TRBV5-1 with TRBJ2-5, with TRBD2 as a possible D gene (7 bases). Germline V gene data show CDR1 as SGHRS and CDR2 as YFSETQ. The CDR3 is made up of 16 amino acids. V lost 4 bases, J lost 0 bases, and 16 bases lay in between. DNA for the CDR3: TGCGCCAGCAGCACATCTGGGGAGGGGGACCAAGAGACCCAGTACTTC. Its protein is CASSTSGEGDQETQYF.

In this sample, this clone turned up once. The chain has TRBV5-4 and TRBJ2-1; possible D gene TRBD2, 7 bases. V dropped 6 bases and J dropped 9 bases, with 16 bases sitting between them. In germline, CDR1 is SGHNT, CDR2 YYREEE (reference sequence). CDR3 size: 13 residues. The CDR3 nucleotides are TGTGCCAGCACCCTAGGGGGGGCTGGTGAGCAGTTCTTC. Translation gives CASTLGGAGEQFF. Combining the CDR3 with reference TRBV5-4 and TRBJ2-1 gives the whole variable domain ETGVTQSPTHLIKTRGQQVTLRCSSQSGHNTVSWYQQALGQGPQFIFQYYREEENGRGNFPPRFSGLQFPNYSSELNVNALELDDSALYLCASTLGGAGEQFFGPGTRLTVL.

This clone was recorded a few times. The chain recombines TRBV6-1 with TRBJ1-2, with unresolved D. Germline V lookup: CDR1 MNHNS, CDR2 SASEGT. The CDR3 runs to 14 residues. V gave up 5 bases and J gave up 4 bases, with 14 bases separating them. CDR3 in DNA: TGTGCCAGCAGTCCCGAAGGACGGTCCTATGGCTACACCTTC. Its protein product is CASSPEGRSYGYTF.

The chain couples TRBV7-6 to TRBJ2-7, with unresolved D. CDR1 is SGHVS, CDR2 FNYEAQ, per germline. The CDR3 contains 15 residues. V was shortened by 1 base and J by 6 bases, with 16 bases between the two germline ends. CDR3 nucleotides: TGTGCCAGCAGCTTAGGCCATGAGTCCATCCGCGAGCAGTACTTC. It encodes CASSLGHESIREQYF.

This clone was picked up a small number of times. The chain recombines TRBV18 with TRBJ2-3; D possibly matches TRBD1 or TRBD2 (7 bases each). The length of the CDR3 is 15 residues. Trimming took 10 bases from V and 2 from J, leaving 19 bases between them. Germline loops: CDR1 KGHSH, CDR2 LQKENI. The CDR3 region has the DNA TGTGCCACCTTGAGGGGAGGGGGCAACACAGATACGCAGTATTTT. It yields the protein CATLRGGGNTDTQYF.

The chain combines TRBV19 with TRBJ2-6; tentative D call: TRBD1 (6 bases). The CDR3 is 16 residues long. The germline gives CDR1 LNHDA, CDR2 SQIVND (reference sequence). V lost 7 bases, J lost 0 bases, and 13 bases lay in between. CDR3 in amino acids: CASKAGDTSGANVLTF. Written as DNA, the CDR3 is TGTGCCAGTAAGGCAGGGGACACCTCTGGGGCCAACGTCCTGACTTTC.

J is TRBJ2-1 and V is TRBV7-2; D might be TRBD2 (6 bases). V dropped 5 bases and J dropped 7 bases, with 9 bases sitting between them. The CDR3 loop spans 12 amino acids. Germline assignment: CDR1 SGHTA and CDR2 FQGNSA. The CDR3 loop is CASSPSENEQFF. In nucleotides, the CDR3 is TGTGCCAGCAGCCCTAGCGAGAATGAGCAGTTCTTC.

This clone was detected only a few times. The rearrangement joins TRBV30 to TRBJ1-1, with D uncertain. Trimming shortened V by 4 bases and J by 7 bases, and 10 bases separated the two germline ends. CDR1 and CDR2 from the germline V gene are GTSNPN and SVGIG (reference sequence). The CDR3 covers 11 residues. The CDR3 DNA sequence: TGTGCCTGGACACGAGGGCGTGAAGCTTTCTTT. Translated: CAWTRGREAFF.

This chain joins TRBV10-3 and TRBJ2-7; tentative D call: TRBD1 (7 bases). This CDR3 contains 13 residues. Trimming took 8 bases from V and 4 from J, leaving 15 bases between them. The germline V gene encodes CDR1 ENHRY and CDR2 SYGVKD. The CDR3 loop reads CAIRGTELYEQYF. In DNA, the CDR3 is TGTGCCATCCGCGGGACAGAACTTTACGAGCAGTACTTC.

This chain links TRBV7-8 with TRBJ2-5; possible D gene TRBD2, 6 bases. The CDR3 totals 13 residues. Germline loops: CDR1 SGHVS, CDR2 FQNEAQ. V was trimmed by 8 bases and J by 2 bases, leaving 12 bases between them. CDR3 in DNA: TGTGCCAGCCGGCGGGGCGAACAAGAGACCCAGTACTTC. Protein product: CASRRGEQETQYF.

This chain links TRBV5-4 with TRBJ2-5; weak D call: TRBD1 (6 bases). V was trimmed by 0 bases and J by 8 bases, leaving 14 bases between them. This CDR3 spans 14 amino acids. Germline assignment: CDR1 SGHNT and CDR2 YYREEE (reference sequence). The CDR3 spells CASSLGDTQKTQYF. DNA for the CDR3: TGTGCCAGCAGCTTGGGGGACACCCAGAAAACCCAGTACTTC.

The rearrangement joins TRBV5-1 to TRBJ2-7, with 9 bases fitting TRBD2. The trim removed 1 base at V and 3 bases at J, leaving 11 bases unmatched. This CDR3 region has 17 residues. Germline V gives CDR1 SGHRS, CDR2 YFSETQ. The CDR3 region has the DNA TGCGCCAGCAGCTTGTACCCGGGGTTAGCGGGGGTCTACGAGCAGTACTTC. Its translation is CASSLYPGLAGVYEQYF. Using reference TRBV5-1 and TRBJ2-7 for the parts outside the CDR3, the full variable domain is KAGVTQTPRYLIKTRGQQVTLSCSPISGHRSVSWYQQTPGQGLQFLFEYFSETQRNKGNFPGRFSGRQFSNSRSEMNVSTLELGDSALYLCASSLYPGLAGVYEQYFGPGTRLTVT.

As DNA, the CDR3 is TGTGCCAGCAGCCCCGAGGCAGATTCCCACTATGGCTACACCTTC. Translation gives CASSPEADSHYGYTF. The V gene is TRBV5-4, the J gene TRBJ1-2, with no clear D. In germline, CDR1 is SGHNT, CDR2 YYREEE (reference sequence). The CDR3 has 15 residues. The V end was cut by 4 bases, the J end by 3 bases, with 16 bases between.

The chain links TRBV4-1 to TRBJ2-3; 9 nucleotides match TRBD2. CDR1 and CDR2 (germline): MGHRA, YSYEKL. This CDR3 has 17 residues. J lost 0 bases, V lost 0 bases, and 4 bases had no gene match. The CDR3 loop is CASSQDRTSVSTDTQYF. The CDR3 region has the DNA TGCGCCAGCAGCCAAGATAGGACTAGCGTGAGCACAGATACGCAGTATTTT.